These 2 T cell receptor beta chains were all obtained from the same sample, sequenced in a study of HIV-infected children after antiretroviral therapy interruption. The TCR library was built from RNA with a 3' RACE protocol and unique molecular identifiers. TCRdb redid the calling of the 3' RACE reads with MiXCR, one entry per CDR3 protein. Of approximately 16,000 distinct CDR3 sequences in the sample, 3% to 3.5% were seen once. Treatment here: PENTA 11 planned treatment interruption arm or continuous ART arm. This material consisted of CD45RO+ CD8+ T cells from PBMCs, pooled from several time points, taken from a donor given antiretroviral therapy, either interrupted or continuous. Subset indicated: memory CD8+ CD45RO+ CD45RA- T cells. Receptors were obtained from a pool of human donors with HIV.

The table lists this clonotype with many counts. The CDR3 DNA sequence: TGCGCCAGCAGCTTCTCTATTGGACGGTTCTATGGCTACACCTTC. Its translation: CASSFSIGRFYGYTF. The rearrangement joins TRBV5-1 to TRBJ1-2; D unclear. Germline V gives CDR1 SGHRS, CDR2 YFSETQ. The length of the CDR3 is 15 residues. V lost 2 bases to trimming and J lost 4 bases, with 15 bases between them.

This clonotype appeared many times. The chain employs TRBV6-1 and TRBJ1-5; weak D call: TRBD1 (6 bases). The V gene's germline CDR1 is MNHNS and CDR2 SASEGT. CDR3 length: 14 residues. The V end lost 1 base, the J end lost 7 bases, and 11 bases lay between the germline ends. In nucleotides, the CDR3 is TGTGCCAGCAGTGAAGGTGGGGGCAGCCAGCCCCAGCATTTT. Translation gives CASSEGGGSQPQHF.